These 26 T cell receptor beta chains came from one sample sequenced in a study of T cell changes during pregnancy in multiple sclerosis. Profiled with immunoSEQ multiplex PCR; TCRdb holds only in-frame clones, not every one. The sample has around 100,000 clones, 90% to 95% seen once. Sequencing was performed on peripheral blood, taken after pregnancy. The receptors stem from a female donor with multiple sclerosis, enrolled in a pregnancy study.

The V call is TRBV6-5, the J call TRBJ2-3; the D gene is possibly TRBD2 (6 bases). The CDR3 extends over 14 amino acids. Germline CDR1 reads MNHEY; CDR2 reads SVGAGI. Trimming took 3 bases from V and 0 from J, leaving 7 bases between them. For the CDR3, the DNA is TGTGCCAGCAGTTATGCGGGGAGCACAGATACGCAGTATTTT. It translates to CASSYAGSTDTQYF.

The V gene is TRBV6-6, the J gene TRBJ2-7; perhaps TRBD1 as D (6 bases). Per germline, CDR1 MNHNY and CDR2 SVGAGI (reference sequence). V dropped 7 bases and J dropped 2 bases, with 12 bases sitting between them. CDR3 length: 13 amino acids. CDR3 nucleotides: TGTGCCAGCACCGAGACAGGTCCCTACGAGCAGTACTTC. The encoded protein is CASTETGPYEQYF.

The CDR3 bases are TGTGCCAGCAGTAGGGGGGCAGGGGGGAACACTGAAGCTTTCTTT. Amino acid sequence: CASSRGAGGNTEAFF. The rearrangement uses TRBV6-6 and TRBJ1-1; 7 positions agree with TRBD1. The CDR3 is made up of 15 amino acids. J lost 1 base, V lost 5 bases, and 7 bases had no gene match. Per germline, CDR1 MNHNY and CDR2 SVGAGI (reference sequence).

CDR3 coding DNA: TGTGCCAGCAGCTTAGGCCTCGGACTAGCGGGGGACAATGAGCAGTTCTTC. Its protein product is CASSLGLGLAGDNEQFF. The chain couples TRBV13 to TRBJ2-1; the match to TRBD2 covers 13 bases. The germline V gene has CDR1 PRHDT and CDR2 FYEKMQ (reference sequence). This CDR3 is 17 amino acids long. V shed 0 bases and J 5 bases; nucleotides not matched to a gene: 4.

V usage is TRBV6-5 and J usage is TRBJ1-1; D is unresolved. Looked up from germline, CDR1 is MNHEY and CDR2 is SVGAGI. The CDR3 is made up of 13 amino acids. Between the trimmed V and J ends, which lost 6 bases and 5 bases, there was a span of 13 bases. The DNA for the CDR3 is TGTGCCAGCAGACCCGGCCCCGGGACTGAAGCTTTCTTT. Protein: CASRPGPGTEAFF.

The chain joins TRBV4-2 to TRBJ2-7, with a weak D call TRBD2 (6 bases). The CDR3 length is 16 residues. Germline V gene sequence: CDR1 LGHNA, CDR2 YNFKEQ. V was shortened by 0 bases and J by 4 bases, with 16 bases between the two germline ends. CDR3 nucleotides: TGTGCCAGCAGCCAAGATTGGGAGGTGGGGGAGTACGAGCAGTACTTC. Its translation is CASSQDWEVGEYEQYF.

The V and J genes are TRBV11-2 and TRBJ1-1, with a tentative D call TRBD1 (5 bases). Trimming removed 5 bases at V and 11 bases at J, with 21 bases between. CDR1 SGHAT and CDR2 FQNNGV come from the germline V gene. There are 14 residues in the CDR3. The CDR3 spells CASSPDGAWGEAFF. In nucleotides, the CDR3 is TGTGCCAGCAGCCCCGATGGGGCGTGGGGGGAGGCTTTCTTT.

CDR3 in DNA: TGTGCCAGCAGTTTGTTTGCTAGCGGGGGGGTCGACGACTACGAGCAGTACTTC. The encoded protein is CASSLFASGGVDDYEQYF. J is TRBJ2-7 and V is TRBV27; 12 nucleotides agree with TRBD2. CDR1 is MNHEY and CDR2 is SMNVEV in the germline V gene (reference sequence). With 3 bases clipped from V and 3 bases from J, the junction kept 12 bases outside the gene matches. This CDR3 region has 18 residues.

The gene calls are TRBV6-5 and TRBJ2-3; D not certain. The germline V gene has CDR1 MNHEY and CDR2 SVGAGI. The CDR3 contains 11 residues. The V end lost 5 bases, the J end lost 5 bases, and 5 bases lay between the germline ends. CDR3 sequence: CASSRGDTQYF. DNA of the CDR3: TGTGCCAGCAGTCGAGGAGATACGCAGTATTTT.

V is TRBV2 and J is TRBJ2-2; weak D call: TRBD2 (5 bases). The CDR3 covers 16 residues. Germline CDR1 SNHLY, CDR2 FYNNEI. Trimming removed 1 base at V and 4 bases at J, with 13 bases between. For the CDR3, the DNA is TGTGCCAGCAGTGAAGTTTCGGGAAAGATCACCGGGGAGCTGTTTTTT. Amino acids: CASSEVSGKITGELFF.

The chain joins TRBV7-2 to TRBJ1-3; D uncertain. CDR3 length: 13 residues. The V gene's germline CDR1 is SGHTA and CDR2 FQGNSA. V lost 6 bases, J lost 4 bases, and 10 bases lay in between. CDR3 bases: TGTGCCAGCAGGCGGGCGGGCGGAAACACCATATATTTT. As protein: CASRRAGGNTIYF.

This chain links TRBV27 with TRBJ2-1; TRBD2 aligns across 7 bases. Germline assignment: CDR1 MNHEY and CDR2 SMNVEV (reference sequence). The CDR3 totals 14 residues. The V gene end was trimmed by 8 bases and the J gene end by 2 bases; junction bases not matched to a gene: 6. CDR3 protein: CASAPGLPYNEQFF. The CDR3 region has the DNA TGTGCCAGCGCCCCGGGACTACCCTACAATGAGCAGTTCTTC.

The genes are TRBV11-3 and TRBJ2-5; 10 bases match TRBD2. CDR1 SGHNT and CDR2 YENEEA come from the germline V gene. CDR3 size: 16 residues. The junction had 11 bases not matched to a gene; V was cut back by 5 bases and J by 5 bases. The CDR3 here is CASSRSWSGGAETQYF. As DNA, the CDR3 is TGTGCCAGCAGCCGAAGCTGGAGCGGGGGGGCGGAGACCCAGTACTTC.

The chain recombines TRBV7-6 with TRBJ2-5; 12 bases map to TRBD2. CDR1 is SGHVS, CDR2 FNYEAQ, per germline. This CDR3 is 16 amino acids long. The V gene end was trimmed by 3 bases and the J gene end by 5 bases; junction bases not matched to a gene: 7. This CDR3 reads CASSFSTSGGPETQYF. The CDR3 nucleotides read TGTGCCAGCAGCTTTTCGACTAGCGGGGGCCCGGAGACCCAGTACTTC.

The chain has TRBV14 and TRBJ2-7; the D gene is possibly TRBD1 (6 bases). The V gene lost 7 bases and the J gene lost 4 bases, with 17 bases spanning the gap. Germline CDR1 SGHDN, CDR2 FVKESK. The CDR3 contains 14 residues. The CDR3, as DNA: TGTGCCAGCAACCCACAGGGAAGGGCGTACGAGCAGTACTTC. It codes for CASNPQGRAYEQYF.

The gene calls are TRBV29-1 and TRBJ1-2, with D tentatively TRBD1 (5 bases). From germline, CDR1 is SQVTM and CDR2 ANQGSEA. Trimming took 3 bases from V and 3 from J, leaving 11 bases between them. The length of the CDR3 is 13 residues. The DNA for the CDR3 is TGCAGCGTTGATGGCAGGGAAGACTATGGCTACACCTTC. Translation: CSVDGREDYGYTF.

The chain carries TRBV9 and TRBJ1-1; D is perhaps TRBD1 (6 bases). With 4 bases removed from V and 0 bases from J, the gap between germline ends came to 10 bases. Germline V CDR1 and CDR2: SGDLS, YYNGEE. CDR3 length: 14 residues. CDR3 in amino acids: CASSHEGVNTEAFF. The CDR3 DNA follows: TGTGCCAGCAGCCACGAGGGGGTGAACACTGAAGCTTTCTTT.

The chain has TRBV25-1 and TRBJ2-1; tentative D call: TRBD2 (5 bases). V gave up 7 bases and J gave up 9 bases, with 13 bases separating them. The germline gives CDR1 MGHDK, CDR2 SYGVNS. The CDR3 covers 12 residues. DNA for the CDR3: TGTGCCAGCAAAATAGGAGGTGGTGAGCAGTTCTTC. It encodes CASKIGGGEQFF.

The chain recombines TRBV5-1 with TRBJ2-7; D is ambiguous. CDR1 SGHRS and CDR2 YFSETQ come from the germline V gene. Trimming cost V 0 bases and J 3 bases, with 13 bases left between them. CDR3 size: 15 residues. CDR3: CASSLAWQEGYEQYF. The CDR3, as DNA: TGCGCCAGCAGCTTGGCCTGGCAGGAAGGCTACGAGCAGTACTTC.

V is TRBV19 and J is TRBJ1-1; 8 nucleotides line up with TRBD1. Unmatched junction bases numbered 2, after V lost 5 bases and J lost 6 bases. The CDR3 covers 12 residues. The V gene's germline CDR1 is LNHDA and CDR2 SQIVND (reference sequence). The CDR3 loop is CASSEQGAEAFF. Written as DNA, the CDR3 is TGTGCCAGTAGTGAACAGGGGGCTGAAGCTTTCTTT.

V and J are TRBV29-1 and TRBJ1-1; D may be TRBD1 (6 bases). Germline assignment: CDR1 SQVTM and CDR2 ANQGSEA. The length of the CDR3 is 13 residues. With 7 bases removed from V and 0 bases from J, the gap between germline ends came to 12 bases. CDR3 sequence: CSGGGGMNTEAFF. CDR3 DNA sequence: TGCAGCGGTGGGGGGGGCATGAACACTGAAGCTTTCTTT. Full variable domain (outside the CDR3, taken from reference TRBV29-1 and TRBJ1-1): SAVISQKPSRDICQRGTSLTIQCQVDSQVTMMFWYRQQPGQSLTLIATANQGSEATYESGFVIDKFPISRPNLTFSTLTVSNMSPEDSSIYLCSGGGGMNTEAFFGQGTRLTVV.

V usage is TRBV21-1 and J usage is TRBJ1-5; the table's TRBD1 call for D was not verified on the DNA. TRBV21-1 is annotated as a pseudogene. The CDR3 runs to 15 residues. The CDR3 loop reads CASSKNYRGNQPQHF. The DNA of the CDR3 is TGTGCCAGCAGCAAAAATTACAGGGGCAATCAGCCCCAGCATTTT.

The V gene is TRBV6-5, the J gene TRBJ1-2, with 9 bases fitting TRBD1. J lost 4 bases, V lost 7 bases, and 7 bases had no gene match. The CDR3 consists of 14 residues. Germline assignment: CDR1 MNHEY and CDR2 SVGAGI. CDR3 DNA sequence: TGTGCCAGCAATCCCGGGACAGGGAGCTATGGCTACACCTTC. This codes for CASNPGTGSYGYTF.

The chain recombines TRBV2 with TRBJ2-5; D may be TRBD1 (5 bases). V shed 7 bases and J shed 2 bases, with 11 bases lying between them. CDR3 length: 13 amino acids. Looked up from germline, CDR1 is SNHLY and CDR2 is FYNNEI. In nucleotides, the CDR3 is TGTGCCAGCATTGGTTCAGGGCAAGAGACCCAGTACTTC. This sequence encodes CASIGSGQETQYF.

CDR3 DNA sequence: TGCGCCAGCTCTCCCGGGACAAGGCCCGGGGAGCTGTTTTTT. This sequence encodes CASSPGTRPGELFF. This chain links TRBV10-2 with TRBJ2-2, with a weak D call TRBD1 (6 bases). CDR3 length: 14 amino acids. CDR1 is WSHSY, CDR2 SAAADI, per germline. Between the trimmed V and J ends, which lost 8 bases and 6 bases, there was a span of 16 bases.

The CDR3 sequence: CAISAGSYEQYF. The CDR3 bases are TGTGCCATCAGTGCAGGCTCCTACGAGCAGTACTTC. This chain joins TRBV10-3 and TRBJ2-7; D gene uncertain. This CDR3 region has 12 residues. Trimming removed 4 bases from V and 0 bases from J, with 4 bases in between. Germline loops: CDR1 ENHRY, CDR2 SYGVKD.